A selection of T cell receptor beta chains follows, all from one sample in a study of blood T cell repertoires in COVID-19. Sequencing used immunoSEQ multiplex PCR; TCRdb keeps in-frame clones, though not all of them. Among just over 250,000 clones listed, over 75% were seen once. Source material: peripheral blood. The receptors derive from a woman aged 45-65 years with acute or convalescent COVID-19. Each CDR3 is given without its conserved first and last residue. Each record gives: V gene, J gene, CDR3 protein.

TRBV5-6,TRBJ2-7,ASSSTSGSLSSYEQY
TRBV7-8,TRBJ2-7,ASSKPGVAGTYEQY
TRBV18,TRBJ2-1,ASSTTSPTLDRENRGSYNEQF
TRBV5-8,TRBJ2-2,ASSESTNTGELF
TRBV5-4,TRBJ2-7,ASSSTTSSYEQY
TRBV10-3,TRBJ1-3,ASRDRRTGNTIY
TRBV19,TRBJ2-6,ASSSSSGANVLT
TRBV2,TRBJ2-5,ASSRQGAFETQY
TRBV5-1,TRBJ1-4,ASSLVPGDGEKLF
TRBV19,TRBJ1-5,ASRSWMDRSGQPQH
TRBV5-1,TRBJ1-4,ASSLTGTGQNEKLF
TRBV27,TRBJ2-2,ASSFGTGYLGELF
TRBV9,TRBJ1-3,ASSVRGQSTIY
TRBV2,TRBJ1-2,ASRDRNYGYT
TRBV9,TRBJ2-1,ASSPGEIGYNEQF
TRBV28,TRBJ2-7,ASSLVSTGGHYEQY
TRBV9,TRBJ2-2,ASSVAGTGGNTGELF
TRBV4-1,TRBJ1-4,ASSQLRSEKLF
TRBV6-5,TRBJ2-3,ASSGLAGGTDTQY
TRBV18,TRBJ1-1,ASSQGQGTNTEAF
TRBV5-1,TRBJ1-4,ASSHTGGGTNEKLF
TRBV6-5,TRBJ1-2,ASRFRAGGYT
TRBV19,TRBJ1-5,ASRPGTGARQPQH
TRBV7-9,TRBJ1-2,ASSSTWPPERTGVNYGYT
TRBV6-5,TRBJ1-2,ASSSQGREVGYT
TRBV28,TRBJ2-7,ASRLQGYEQY
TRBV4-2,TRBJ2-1,ASSQSGLVSYNEQF
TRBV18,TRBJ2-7,ASSPSRPGLAGLNEQY
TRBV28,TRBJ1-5,ASSSSTSAGVYSNQPQH
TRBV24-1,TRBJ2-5,ATSDIQGGGETQY
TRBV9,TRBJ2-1,ASSVDPYRRNEQF
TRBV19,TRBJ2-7,ASSPGQASYEQY
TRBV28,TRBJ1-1,ASSPLGFVNTEAF
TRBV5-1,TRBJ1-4,ASSLQGHATNEKLF